This TCR beta chain appears in the sequencing data of a study of blood T cell repertoires in COVID-19. In the study overall: Donors in the United States, Italy and Spain gave samples during acute or convalescent COVID-19. In each case, the material was cDNA or gDNA derived from T cells, B-cell-depleted T cells, or PBMCs.

In Cohort 3, a recovered donor had either two negative PCRs, clearance, or symptom resolution. How the authors handled the data: Estimation of nucleated cell counts relied on the amplification of reference gene primers. Generated by immunoSEQ multiplex PCR, the TCRdb table keeps only in-frame clones and is missing some. V, J and clone size reflect that table, while D and trimming were determined from the DNA. The table includes roughly 500,000 clones, approximately 88% detected once. Unmatched junction bases numbered 4, after V lost 3 bases and J lost 2 bases. Per germline, CDR1 KGHDR and CDR2 SFDVKD. CDR3 size: 16 residues.

V usage is TRBV24-1 and J usage is TRBJ1-5, with 9 bases that match TRBD1. Sample: PBMCs or T cells enriched from blood (not recorded which). The receptor was derived from a woman in her forties who had recovered from COVID-19. Here the CDR3 DNA reads TGTGCCACCAGTGATGGGACAGGGTCGGGCAATCAGCCCCAGCATTTT. It specifies CATSDGTGSGNQPQHF.